These 2 T cell receptor beta chains came from one sample sequenced in a study of long-term antiretroviral therapy in people with HIV. Survey-level immunoSEQ v3.0 assays were run. Clones were sequenced by immunoSEQ multiplex PCR, and TCRdb holds only the in-frame ones, with some missing. The table has some 16,000 clones, 80% seen once; the top ten hold 4% to 5%. The input for sequencing was unsorted PBMCs, taken 0.1 years before starting antiretroviral therapy. The receptors here all came from a man younger than 30 with HIV.

The genes are TRBV19 and TRBJ2-1; D call uncertain. CDR1 LNHDA and CDR2 SQIVND come from the germline V gene (reference sequence). V was pared by 5 bases and J by 0 bases, with 8 bases between. The CDR3 has 14 amino acids. In DNA, the CDR3 is TGTGCCAGTAGTCTGGTAGACTCCTACAATGAGCAGTTCTTC. Its translation is CASSLVDSYNEQFF.

V gene TRBV5-5 combines with J gene TRBJ2-7; 8 bases map to TRBD1. Losses at the gene ends were 1 base for V and 2 bases for J; bases not matched to a gene: 11. This CDR3 spans 17 amino acids. The germline V gene has CDR1 SGHKS and CDR2 YYEKEE (reference sequence). The DNA for the CDR3 is TGTGCCAGCAGCTTGAATGGCGCCGGGACAGGAGCCTACGAGCAGTACTTC. It is translated as CASSLNGAGTGAYEQYF.